The rows below give T cell receptor beta chains drawn from one sample of a study of T-cell memory formation after mild COVID-19. TCRdb called the 5' RACE reads again in MiXCR, with one record for every CDR3 protein. The data hold more than 450,000 distinct CDR3 sequences, with roughly 18% observed a single time. The sequenced sample consisted of PBMCs or a T cell subset sorted from them (not recorded which). The origin of the receptors is an adult woman who had mild COVID-19 (a few samples of this study predate the infection). Cell type and time point are not known. Each CDR3 is given with its conserved first and last residue. Fields, in order: J gene, D gene, clone size, V gene, CDR3 length, CDR3 protein, CDR3 DNA. D genes are given only for firm matches. Clone size is stated in some rows and not others, as once, few, many or a class when expanded.

J: TRBJ1-1
D: -
size: few
V: TRBV29-1
length: 13
CDR3: CSGSGQENTEAFF
DNA: TGCAGCGGCTCCGGTCAAGAAAACACTGAAGCTTTCTTT

J: TRBJ2-2
D: -
size: -
V: TRBV27
length: 15
CDR3: CASSLWSVNTGELFF
DNA: TGTGCCAGCAGTTTATGGTCGGTGAACACCGGGGAGCTGTTTTTT

J: TRBJ2-1
D: -
size: few
V: TRBV5-6
length: 16
CDR3: CASSGSWSRSYNEQFF
DNA: TGTGCCAGCAGCGGATCCTGGAGTCGCTCCTACAATGAGCAGTTCTTC

J: TRBJ1-2
D: -
size: -
V: TRBV10-3
length: 13
CDR3: CAISLSGDYGYTF
DNA: TGTGCCATCAGCCTGTCGGGAGACTATGGCTACACCTTC

J: TRBJ1-4
D: -
size: few
V: TRBV3-1
length: 14
CDR3: CASSHRAKREKLFF
DNA: TGTGCCAGCAGTCACAGGGCGAAGAGGGAAAAACTGTTTTTT

J: TRBJ2-2
D: -
size: -
V: TRBV12-3/TRBV12-4
length: 16
CDR3: CASSHDPDRRTGELFF
DNA: TGTGCCAGCAGCCATGATCCTGACAGACGAACCGGGGAGCTGTTTTTT

J: TRBJ2-5
D: TRBD2
size: -
V: TRBV6-6
length: 17
CDR3: CASSYFPAGAQKETQYF
DNA: TGTGCCAGCAGTTATTTTCCAGCGGGGGCGCAGAAAGAGACCCAGTACTTC

J: TRBJ2-1
D: TRBD2
size: few
V: TRBV11-3
length: 17
CDR3: CASSPRTSGGSYNEQFF
DNA: TGTGCCAGCAGCCCTCGGACTAGCGGGGGTTCCTACAATGAGCAGTTCTTC

J: TRBJ2-1
D: -
size: few
V: TRBV11-1
length: 15
CDR3: CASSLGQSNYNEQFF
DNA: TGTGCCAGCAGCTTAGGTCAGAGTAACTACAATGAGCAGTTCTTC

J: TRBJ2-5
D: TRBD2
size: few
V: TRBV11-2
length: 15
CDR3: CASSLGPGGGETQYF
DNA: TGTGCCAGCAGCTTAGGTCCGGGAGGTGGAGAGACCCAGTACTTC

J: TRBJ2-3
D: -
size: -
V: TRBV2
length: 16
CDR3: CASSDVLAGGADTQYF
DNA: TGTGCCAGCAGTGATGTGCTAGCAGGAGGGGCAGATACGCAGTATTTT

J: TRBJ2-1
D: TRBD2
size: many
V: TRBV13
length: 15
CDR3: CASSSGGAGSDEQFF
DNA: TGTGCCAGCAGCTCCGGGGGGGCCGGGAGCGATGAGCAGTTCTTC

J: TRBJ1-1
D: -
size: many
V: TRBV4-3
length: 15
CDR3: CASSQVYPANTEAFF
DNA: TGCGCCAGCAGCCAAGTGTATCCGGCCAACACTGAAGCTTTCTTT

J: TRBJ2-4
D: -
size: -
V: TRBV19
length: 16
CDR3: CASSPKAGRAKNIQYF
DNA: TGTGCCAGTAGTCCAAAAGCGGGTAGAGCCAAAAACATTCAGTACTTC

J: TRBJ2-7
D: -
size: -
V: TRBV20-1
length: 16
CDR3: CSARDLRGPSSYEQYF
DNA: TGCAGTGCTAGAGATCTGCGGGGACCGAGCTCCTACGAGCAGTACTTC

J: TRBJ2-7
D: -
size: few
V: TRBV12-3/TRBV12-4
length: 12
CDR3: CASSLGAAGGYF
DNA: TGTGCCAGCAGTTTAGGGGCGGCTGGCGGGTACTTC

J: TRBJ1-1
D: TRBD1
size: few
V: TRBV6-5
length: 15
CDR3: CASSSLGQGITEAFF
DNA: TGTGCCAGCAGTTCCTTGGGACAGGGTATTACTGAAGCTTTCTTT

J: TRBJ1-1
D: TRBD1
size: many
V: TRBV10-3
length: 14
CDR3: CAISETGEATEAFF
DNA: TGTGCCATCAGTGAGACAGGGGAGGCCACTGAAGCTTTCTTT

J: TRBJ1-5
D: -
size: few
V: TRBV4-3
length: 14
CDR3: CASSHTGYNQPQHF
DNA: TGCGCCAGCAGCCACACAGGATACAATCAGCCCCAGCATTTT

J: TRBJ1-2
D: -
size: few
V: TRBV4-2
length: 13
CDR3: CASSTDPHYGYTF
DNA: TGTGCCAGCAGTACAGATCCGCACTATGGCTACACCTTC

J: TRBJ2-7
D: TRBD1
size: -
V: TRBV5-1
length: 14
CDR3: CPSVRGTGSHEQYF
DNA: TGCCCCAGCGTCCGGGGGACAGGGTCCCACGAGCAGTACTTC

J: TRBJ2-3
D: -
size: -
V: TRBV18
length: 16
CDR3: CASSPAAGVLSDTQYF
DNA: TGTGCCAGCTCACCAGCGGCCGGAGTGTTGTCAGATACGCAGTATTTT

J: TRBJ2-5
D: -
size: -
V: TRBV19
length: 13
CDR3: CASSISTLETQYF
DNA: TGTGCCAGTAGTATATCGACTTTAGAGACCCAGTACTTC

J: TRBJ2-1
D: -
size: many
V: TRBV6-6
length: 16
CDR3: CASRKSGTSIHNEQFF
DNA: TGTGCCAGCAGAAAATCCGGGACTTCCATTCACAATGAGCAGTTCTTC

J: TRBJ2-7
D: -
size: few
V: TRBV11-2
length: 15
CDR3: CASSLEGGHSYEQYF
DNA: TGTGCCAGCAGCTTAGAGGGGGGGCACTCCTACGAGCAGTACTTC

J: TRBJ1-4
D: -
size: few
V: TRBV5-6
length: 14
CDR3: CASSLGTLGEKLFF
DNA: TGTGCCAGCAGTCTCGGGACACTGGGGGAAAAACTGTTTTTT

J: TRBJ2-7
D: -
size: -
V: TRBV7-9
length: 13
CDR3: CASSPRVVYEQYF
DNA: TGTGCCAGCAGCCCCAGGGTAGTCTACGAGCAGTACTTC

J: TRBJ2-7
D: -
size: few
V: TRBV29-1
length: 13
CDR3: CSVESRPIYEQYF
DNA: TGCAGCGTTGAATCTCGGCCTATCTACGAGCAGTACTTC

J: TRBJ2-3
D: -
size: once
V: TRBV24-1
length: 15
CDR3: CATSDPSRVTDTQYF
DNA: TGTGCCACCAGTGATCCTAGCAGAGTCACAGATACGCAGTATTTT

J: TRBJ1-6
D: TRBD1
size: -
V: TRBV18
length: 16
CDR3: CASSPPGQGASSPLHF
DNA: TGTGCCAGCTCACCACCGGGACAGGGGGCGAGTTCACCCCTCCACTTT

J: TRBJ2-7
D: -
size: few
V: TRBV6-1
length: 14
CDR3: CASSEIGDSYEQYF
DNA: TGTGCCAGCAGTGAAATCGGGGACTCCTACGAGCAGTACTTC

J: TRBJ1-1
D: -
size: -
V: TRBV6-5
length: 15
CDR3: CASSYSGTGQQKAFF
DNA: TGTGCCAGCAGTTACTCGGGAACAGGGCAGCAAAAAGCTTTCTTT

J: TRBJ2-7
D: -
size: -
V: TRBV5-1
length: 14
CDR3: CASSLGQVVYEQYF
DNA: TGCGCCAGCAGCTTGGGGCAGGTTGTTTACGAGCAGTACTTC